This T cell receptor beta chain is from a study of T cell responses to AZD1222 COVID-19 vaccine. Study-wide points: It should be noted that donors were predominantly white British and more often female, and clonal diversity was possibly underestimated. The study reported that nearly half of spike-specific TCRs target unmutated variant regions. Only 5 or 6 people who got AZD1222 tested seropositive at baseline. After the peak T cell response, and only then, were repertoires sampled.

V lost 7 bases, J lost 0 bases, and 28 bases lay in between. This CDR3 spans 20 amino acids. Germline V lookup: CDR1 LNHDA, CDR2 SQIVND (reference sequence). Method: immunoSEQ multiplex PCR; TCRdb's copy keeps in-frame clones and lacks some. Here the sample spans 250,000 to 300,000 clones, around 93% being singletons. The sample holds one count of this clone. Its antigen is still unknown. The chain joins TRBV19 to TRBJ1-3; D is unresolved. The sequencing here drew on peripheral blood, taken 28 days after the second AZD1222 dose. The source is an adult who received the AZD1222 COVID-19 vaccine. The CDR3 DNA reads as TGTGCCAGTACCACCCAACCCCGCATAGCCACACTAATCTCTGGAAACACCATATATTTT. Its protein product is CASTTQPRIATLISGNTIYF.